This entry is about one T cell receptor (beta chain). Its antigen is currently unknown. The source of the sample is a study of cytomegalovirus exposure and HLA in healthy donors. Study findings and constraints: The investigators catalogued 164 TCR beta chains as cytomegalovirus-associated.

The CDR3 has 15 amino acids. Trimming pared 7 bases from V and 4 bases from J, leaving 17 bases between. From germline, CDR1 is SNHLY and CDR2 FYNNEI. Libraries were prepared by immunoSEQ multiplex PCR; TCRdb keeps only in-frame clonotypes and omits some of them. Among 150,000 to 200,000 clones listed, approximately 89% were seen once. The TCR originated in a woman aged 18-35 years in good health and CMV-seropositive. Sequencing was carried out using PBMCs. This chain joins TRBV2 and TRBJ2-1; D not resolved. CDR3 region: CASTGRAERYNEQFF. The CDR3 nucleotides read TGTGCCAGCACCGGCCGCGCGGAGAGATACAATGAGCAGTTCTTC.